Following are 7 T cell receptor beta chains from one sample sequenced in a study of blood T cells in healthy people across ages. PCR was performed a second time for about 6 to 12 cycles using a sample-barcoded 5' primer and a J-beta primer mix. TCRdb analysed the 5' RACE reads with MiXCR anew, one entry per CDR3 protein. The repertoire consists of around 1,500,000 distinct CDR3 sequences, with 28% occurring once and the leading ten covering 7.7%. The source material was blood. These receptors were collected from a woman between 25 and 40 years old in good health.

The chain recombines TRBV12-3 or TRBV12-4 with TRBJ2-7; tentatively, D is TRBD1 (5 bases). V lost 6 bases and J lost 5, with 14 bases in between. The length of the CDR3 is 13 residues. The CDR3 sequence is CASSSQGIDEQYF. The CDR3 bases are TGTGCCAGCAGCTCTCAGGGAATTGACGAGCAGTACTTC.

This clonotype occurred many times. The V and J genes are TRBV29-1 and TRBJ2-1; 7 bases align to TRBD1. In germline, CDR1 is SQVTM, CDR2 ANQGSEA. The trim removed 4 bases at V and 7 bases at J, leaving 10 bases unmatched. This CDR3 has 14 amino acids. CDR3 sequence (DNA): TGCAGCGTTGTAATTGGGACAGTAACTAATGAGCAGTTCTTC. Its protein product is CSVVIGTVTNEQFF.

This clonotype was recorded many times. The chain couples TRBV7-2 to TRBJ2-1; 9 bases align to TRBD2. The J segment lost 5 bases and the V segment lost 3 bases, leaving 5 bases of the junction unmatched. The CDR3 runs 15 residues. Germline values: CDR1 SGHTA, CDR2 FQGNSA. The CDR3 nucleotides read TGTGCCAGCAGCTTCGAAAGCGGGAGGAACAATGAGCAGTTCTTC. It encodes CASSFESGRNNEQFF.

V and J are TRBV2 and TRBJ2-1, with 10 bases fitting TRBD2. The junction had 12 bases not matched to a gene; V was cut back by 8 bases and J by 11 bases. This CDR3 has 14 residues. From germline, CDR1 is SNHLY and CDR2 FYNNEI. CDR3 sequence: CASRQGLAGVKQFF. The DNA for the CDR3 is TGTGCCAGCCGGCAGGGGCTAGCGGGAGTAAAGCAGTTCTTC. The whole variable domain, remainder taken from reference TRBV2 and TRBJ2-1, is EPEVTQTPSHQVTQMGQEVILRCVPISNHLYFYWYRQILGQKVEFLVSFYNNEISEKSEIFDDQFSVERPDGSNFTLKIRSTKLEDSAMYFCASRQGLAGVKQFFGPGTRLTVL.

The chain carries TRBV18 and TRBJ2-5, with TRBD1 matching over 9 bases. The end of the DNA fits TRBJ2-7 better, so the J call may be wrong. Germline loops: CDR1 KGHSH, CDR2 LQKENI. CDR3 length: 15 residues. In DNA, the CDR3 is TGTGCCAGCTCCCCGGAACAGGGGGCAGGCTACGAGCAGTACTTC. It specifies CASSPEQGAGYEQYF.

In this sample, this clonotype turned up many times. The chain carries TRBV20-1 and TRBJ2-1; no firm D call. V dropped 5 bases and J dropped 0 bases, with 26 bases sitting between them. Germline V gene data show CDR1 as DFQATT and CDR2 as SNEGSKA (reference sequence). The CDR3 extends over 19 amino acids. Written as DNA, the CDR3 is TGCAGTGCTCAAGCTCCGGTTCAGATGACGCTAGACTCCTACAATGAGCAGTTCTTC. It encodes CSAQAPVQMTLDSYNEQFF.

This clonotype occurred many times. The rearrangement joins TRBV20-1 to TRBJ2-3, with TRBD1 matching over 7 bases. The CDR3 loop spans 16 amino acids. V trimming: 6 bases; J trimming: 2 bases; junction bases outside the gene matches: 14. Germline CDR1 is DFQATT and CDR2 is SNEGSKA (reference sequence). CDR3 sequence (DNA): TGCAGTGCAAGAACTACCGGGACAGATATCACAGATACGCAGTATTTT. Amino acid sequence: CSARTTGTDITDTQYF.